Below are 17 T cell receptor beta chains sequenced from a single sample in a study of blood T cell repertoires in COVID-19 (dated by TCRdb to the early 2020s). To prepare the library, the immunoSEQ multiplex PCR assay was applied. Imported from immuneACCESS, the table was reduced by TCRdb to in-frame sequences with V and J called. These copies leave out some clones; in studies compared against another copy, an unresolved V gene accounts for under half, and the cause of the remainder is not known. The table for this sample lists fewer than 350,000 clones; 88% of them were counted only once. Approximately 1% of the sample comes from the top ten. Sample: PBMCs or T cells enriched from blood (not recorded which). Every receptor here comes from a woman in her twenties or thirties who had been exposed to COVID-19.

The V and J genes are TRBV28 and TRBJ1-2; D possibly corresponds to TRBD1 (6 bases). Between the trimmed V and J ends, which lost 6 bases and 7 bases, there was a span of 15 bases. CDR1 is MDHEN and CDR2 is SYDVKM in the germline V gene. There are 13 residues in the CDR3. CDR3 sequence: CASSLPQGRGYTF. The CDR3 bases are TGTGCCAGCAGCTTACCACAGGGACGTGGCTACACCTTC.

Only one count was recorded for this clone. This chain connects TRBV5-1 to TRBJ2-7, with 9 nucleotides matching TRBD2. From germline, CDR1 is SGHRS and CDR2 YFSETQ. The J segment lost 2 bases and the V segment lost 0 bases, leaving 3 bases of the junction unmatched. CDR3 length equals 15 residues. CDR3 protein: CASSLATSGTYEQYF. CDR3 nucleotides: TGCGCCAGCAGCTTGGCGACTAGCGGAACCTACGAGCAGTACTTC. The full variable domain, in which reference TRBV5-1 and TRBJ2-7 provide the parts outside the CDR3, is KAGVTQTPRYLIKTRGQQVTLSCSPISGHRSVSWYQQTPGQGLQFLFEYFSETQRNKGNFPGRFSGRQFSNSRSEMNVSTLELGDSALYLCASSLATSGTYEQYFGPGTRLTVT.

The V call is TRBV9, the J call TRBJ2-5; D gene unclear. CDR1 is SGDLS and CDR2 is YYNGEE in the germline V gene. The CDR3 has 12 residues. Trimming left V 4 bases short and J 2 bases short, with 6 bases between. DNA for the CDR3: TGTGCCAGCAGCCTAACTCAAGAGACCCAGTACTTC. Translated, it gives CASSLTQETQYF.

This clone was counted a single time. The chain recombines TRBV7-9 with TRBJ1-2; TRBD1 is a possible D gene (5 bases). CDR1 is SEHNR, CDR2 FQNEAQ, per germline (reference sequence). The length of the CDR3 is 13 residues. Trimming cost V 4 bases and J 4 bases, with 10 bases left between them. The CDR3 spells CASSSREGYGYTF. The DNA for the CDR3 is TGTGCCAGCAGCTCCAGGGAGGGCTATGGCTACACCTTC. The variable domain in full, with the rest retrieved from reference TRBV7-9 and TRBJ1-2, is DTGVSQNPRHKITKRGQNVTFRCDPISEHNRLYWYRQTLGQGPEFLTYFQNEAQLEKSRLLSDRFSAERPKGSFSTLEIQRTEQGDSAMYLCASSSREGYGYTFGSGTRLTVV.

This chain joins TRBV28 and TRBJ1-6, with TRBD1 identical over 10 bases. This CDR3 is built from 16 residues. V was pared by 4 bases and J by 2 bases, with 2 bases of the junction left unmatched. The germline CDR1 and CDR2 sequences are MDHEN and SYDVKM. The CDR3 nucleotides are TGTGCCAGCAGTTCGGGACAGGGGACCTATAATTCACCCCTCCACTTT. Protein product: CASSSGQGTYNSPLHF. The variable domain in full, completed from reference TRBV28 and TRBJ1-6, reads DVKVTQSSRYLVKRTGEKVFLECVQDMDHENMFWYRQDPGLGLRLIYFSYDVKMKEKGDIPEGYSVSREKKERFSLILESASTNQTSMYLCASSSGQGTYNSPLHFGNGTRLTVT.

V gene TRBV5-1 combines with J gene TRBJ2-1; 7 bases map to TRBD2. V was clipped by 1 base and J by 0 bases; unmatched bases: 7. The germline V gene has CDR1 SGHRS and CDR2 YFSETQ. This CDR3 contains 17 residues. Written as DNA, the CDR3 is TGCGCCAGCAGCTTGACCCCCCCTAGCGGCTCCTACAATGAGCAGTTCTTC. As protein: CASSLTPPSGSYNEQFF.

The rearrangement joins TRBV7-9 to TRBJ1-1, with TRBD1 identical over 9 bases. Per germline, CDR1 SEHNR and CDR2 FQNEAQ (reference sequence). The V segment lost 3 bases and the J segment 3 bases; nucleotides outside the gene matches: 5. The CDR3 runs 15 residues. CDR3 sequence (DNA): TGTGCCAGCAGCTTTTGGGACAGGGTTGACACTGAAGCTTTCTTT. It encodes CASSFWDRVDTEAFF.

V is TRBV7-8 and J is TRBJ1-5; D gene ambiguous. Germline CDR1 is SGHVS and CDR2 is FQNEAQ. The CDR3 is made up of 15 amino acids. The V gene lost 5 bases and the J gene lost 7 bases, with 18 bases spanning the gap. CDR3 in amino acids: CASSPRTTGRQPQHF. The DNA for the CDR3 is TGTGCCAGCAGCCCCCGGACGACCGGGAGACAGCCCCAGCATTTT. The variable domain in full, with the rest retrieved from reference TRBV7-8 and TRBJ1-5, is GAGVSQSPRYKVAKRGQDVALRCDPISGHVSLFWYQQALGQGPEFLTYFQNEAQLDKSGLPSDRFFAERPEGSVSTLKIQRTQQEDSAVYLCASSPRTTGRQPQHFGDGTRLSIL.

The rearrangement links TRBV7-9 to TRBJ1-1; maybe TRBD1 (6 bases). The CDR3 has 16 amino acids. The germline V gene has CDR1 SEHNR and CDR2 FQNEAQ (reference sequence). V lost 2 bases and J lost 1, with 14 bases in between. The CDR3 DNA follows: TGTGCCAGCAGCTTATGGGGGGGCGTGGAGAACACTGAAGCTTTCTTT. It is translated as CASSLWGGVENTEAFF.

The gene calls are TRBV9 and TRBJ2-2; possible D gene TRBD1, 6 bases. Trimming removed 3 bases from V and 4 bases from J, with 10 bases in between. The CDR3 has 14 residues. CDR1 SGDLS and CDR2 YYNGEE come from the germline V gene. This CDR3 reads CASSAGTLTGELFF. CDR3 DNA: TGTGCCAGCAGCGCCGGGACACTCACCGGGGAGCTGTTTTTT.

This rearrangement joins TRBV28 to TRBJ2-7, with D possibly TRBD1 on 5 matching bases. V was cut by 2 bases and J by 3 bases, with 8 bases left in between. The CDR3 loop spans 13 amino acids. Per the germline V gene, CDR1 is MDHEN and CDR2 is SYDVKM. This CDR3 is CASSLPDSYEQYF. Here the CDR3 DNA reads TGTGCCAGCAGTTTACCAGACAGCTACGAGCAGTACTTC.

This clone was counted only a few times. This chain links TRBV6-5 with TRBJ1-2; the match to TRBD1 covers 10 bases. CDR1 and CDR2 (germline): MNHEY, SVGAGI. The J segment lost 7 bases and the V segment lost 4 bases, leaving 6 bases of the junction unmatched. This CDR3 comprises 14 residues. CDR3 loop: CASSSRDRGAGYTF. The DNA for the CDR3 is TGTGCCAGCAGTTCTCGGGACAGGGGTGCTGGCTACACCTTC.

The V call is TRBV12-3 or TRBV12-4, the J call TRBJ2-7; the D is unclear. Trimming cost V 2 bases and J 4 bases, with 9 bases left between them. There are 13 residues in the CDR3. CDR3: CASSLNSRYEQYF. The DNA of the CDR3 is TGTGCCAGCAGTTTAAATTCCCGTTACGAGCAGTACTTC.

This sequence joins TRBV2 and TRBJ2-4, with TRBD1 matching 10 bases. The CDR3 spans 11 residues. Germline CDR1 and CDR2: SNHLY and FYNNEI. CDR3 sequence (DNA): TGTGGGACAGGGGGAGGAAACATTCAGTACTTC. Amino acid sequence: CGTGGGNIQYF.

The V and J genes are TRBV3-1 (or the pseudogene TRBV3-2) and TRBJ2-7; 7 bases line up with TRBD1. The CDR3 has 17 amino acids. Losses at the gene ends were 2 bases for V and 6 bases for J; bases not matched to a gene: 16. Germline V gene data show CDR1 as LGHDT and CDR2 as YNNKEL (reference sequence). The CDR3 nucleotides are TGTGCCAGCAGCCAAACGCTCTTGGACAGGACGGCCGGCGAGCAGTACTTC. This encodes CASSQTLLDRTAGEQYF.

The chain combines TRBV27 with TRBJ2-7, with 7 bases lining up with TRBD1. Germline CDR1 and CDR2: MNHEY and SMNVEV (reference sequence). This CDR3 contains 15 residues. The ends lost 6 bases at V and 2 bases at J; junction bases unmatched: 10. CDR3: CASSLNRGITYEQYF. Written as DNA, the CDR3 is TGTGCCAGCAGCCTGAACAGGGGCATCACCTACGAGCAGTACTTC.

This chain joins TRBV6-2 or TRBV6-3 and TRBJ1-2, with 7 bases fitting TRBD1. Germline values: CDR1 MNHEY, CDR2 SVGEGT. V lost 2 bases and J lost 8; bases outside the gene matches: 8. The CDR3 has 14 amino acids. CDR3 bases: TGTGCCAGCAGTTACCCGAGGACAGGTGCCGGCTACACCTTC. Residues: CASSYPRTGAGYTF.